These T cell receptor beta chains were read from a single sample in a study of blood T cell repertoires in COVID-19. Clones were sequenced by immunoSEQ multiplex PCR, and TCRdb holds only the in-frame ones, with some missing. The repertoire includes under 80,000 clones, 70% to 90% of them detected once, and approximately 12% sits in the top ten. The source material was peripheral blood. Receptors originate from a human donor in a cohort sampled during active COVID-19. CDR3s include the opening cysteine and the closing phenylalanine or tryptophan. Each record gives: D gene, J gene, clone size, V gene, CDR3 protein, CDR3 DNA. The D gene is left open where the match is weak. The size of a clone is reported for some rows only, either as once, few or many, or as a class for expanded clones.

TRBD1,TRBJ2-7,-,TRBV10-3,CAIMGQNSYEQYF,TGTGCCATCATGGGACAGAACTCCTACGAGCAGTACTTC
-,TRBJ2-7,-,TRBV7-6,CASSSGLTYEQYF,TGTGCCAGCAGCTCGGGACTTACATACGAGCAGTACTTC
TRBD1,TRBJ1-1,once,TRBV6-6,CASSGRDRGGGTEAFF,TGTGCCAGCAGTGGGCGGGACAGGGGCGGAGGCACTGAAGCTTTCTTT
TRBD2,TRBJ2-5,-,TRBV3-1/TRBV3-2,CASSQVREGTQYF,TGTGCCAGCAGCCAAGTCAGGGAGGGGACCCAGTACTTC
-,TRBJ2-7,-,TRBV12-3/TRBV12-4,CASSFGGPYEQYF,TGTGCCAGCAGTTTCGGGGGGCCCTACGAGCAGTACTTC
-,TRBJ1-4,-,TRBV7-2,CASSSQGQGEKLFF,TGTGCCAGCAGCTCCCAGGGGCAAGGAGAAAAACTGTTTTTT
-,TRBJ1-2,few,TRBV5-4,CASSSPTGYNYGYTF,TGTGCCAGCAGCTCGCCGACGGGATATAACTATGGCTACACCTTC
TRBD1,TRBJ2-2,few,TRBV6-5,CASRTGGADTGELFF,TGTGCCAGCAGGACAGGGGGCGCGGACACCGGGGAGCTGTTTTTT
TRBD1,TRBJ2-4,-,TRBV6-5,CASRGQVAKNIQYF,TGTGCCAGCAGGGGACAGGTGGCCAAAAACATTCAGTACTTC
TRBD1,TRBJ2-2,-,TRBV5-6,CASSLAQGDTGELFF,TGTGCCAGCAGCTTGGCACAGGGGGACACCGGGGAGCTGTTTTTT
-,TRBJ1-2,-,TRBV7-9,CASSFDRSPPGQDGYTF,TGTGCCAGCAGCTTCGATCGATCGCCCCCAGGTCAGGATGGCTACACCTTC
-,TRBJ2-5,-,TRBV7-9,CASRIDAVETQYF,TGTGCCAGCAGGATAGATGCCGTGGAGACCCAGTACTTC
TRBD1,TRBJ1-2,-,TRBV10-3,CAISEQLTGRHGYTF,TGTGCCATCAGTGAACAACTGACAGGGCGGCATGGCTACACCTTC
TRBD1,TRBJ1-1,-,TRBV25-1,CASSDLSDRAPEAFF,TGTGCCAGCAGTGACCTCTCGGACAGGGCGCCTGAAGCTTTCTTT
TRBD1,TRBJ2-1,-,TRBV18,CASSPVQGFRDEQFF,TGTGCCAGCTCACCGGTACAGGGGTTCCGAGACGAGCAGTTCTTC
-,TRBJ1-1,-,TRBV9,CASSKLGQSNTEAFF,TGTGCCAGCAGCAAATTAGGACAGTCGAACACTGAAGCTTTCTTT
TRBD2,TRBJ2-2,-,TRBV10-1,CASASGGTGELFF,TGCGCCAGTGCTAGCGGGGGCACCGGGGAGCTGTTTTTT
-,TRBJ1-2,few,TRBV5-1,CASSNGVGQPGGYTF,TGCGCCAGCAGCAATGGCGTAGGACAGCCGGGAGGCTACACCTTC
TRBD2,TRBJ2-2,-,TRBV9,CASSVAGGPDTGELFF,TGTGCCAGCAGCGTAGCGGGGGGGCCTGACACCGGGGAGCTGTTTTTT
TRBD2,TRBJ2-7,-,TRBV5-6,CASSLGLAGSGEYF,TGTGCCAGCAGCTTGGGTCTAGCGGGGTCGGGGGAGTACTTC
TRBD1,TRBJ2-1,-,TRBV11-2,CAGSSRDRGDYNEQFF,TGTGCCGGCAGCTCCCGGGACAGGGGCGACTACAATGAGCAGTTCTTC
-,TRBJ1-4,-,TRBV7-2,CASSNKKIGAESEKLFF,TGTGCCAGCAGCAACAAGAAGATAGGGGCGGAAAGTGAAAAACTGTTTTTT
TRBD2,TRBJ2-1,-,TRBV5-4,CASSLTSGGSNEQFF,TGTGCCAGCAGCTTGACTAGCGGAGGGTCGAATGAGCAGTTCTTC
TRBD1,TRBJ1-1,-,TRBV6-6,CASSYTDRRNTEAFF,TGTGCCAGCAGTTACACGGACAGGCGGAACACTGAAGCTTTCTTT
-,TRBJ2-3,-,TRBV5-6,CASSRQASTDTQYF,TGTGCCAGCAGCCGGCAGGCTAGCACAGATACGCAGTATTTT
-,TRBJ2-7,-,TRBV28,CASSLTDSPYEQYF,TGTGCCAGCAGTTTAACCGACTCACCCTACGAGCAGTACTTC
-,TRBJ2-3,-,TRBV19,CASSTVVSDTQYF,TGTGCCAGTAGTACTGTAGTGTCCGATACGCAGTATTTT
-,TRBJ1-3,-,TRBV3-1/TRBV3-2,CASSRREDGNTIYF,TGTGCCAGCAGCCGAAGGGAGGACGGAAACACCATATATTTT
-,TRBJ2-2,-,TRBV4-1,CASSQESQGLDTGELFF,TGCGCCAGCAGCCAAGAGTCCCAGGGACTTGACACCGGGGAGCTGTTTTTT
TRBD1,TRBJ1-1,once,TRBV12-3/TRBV12-4,CASSSFEGAEAFF,TGTGCCAGCAGTTCGTTCGAGGGGGCGGAAGCTTTCTTT
-,TRBJ1-1,-,TRBV6-5,CASSYREMGTEAFF,TGTGCCAGCAGTTACCGGGAAATGGGCACTGAAGCTTTCTTT
-,TRBJ1-3,-,TRBV5-6,CASSFSGVGNTIYF,TGTGCCAGCAGCTTTTCAGGGGTTGGAAACACCATATATTTT
-,TRBJ1-1,-,TRBV12-3/TRBV12-4,CASRSWANTEAFF,TGTGCCAGCAGGTCGTGGGCGAACACTGAAGCTTTCTTT
-,TRBJ1-2,-,TRBV6-5,CASSSTGVNYGYTF,TGTGCCAGCAGTTCGACTGGCGTCAACTATGGCTACACCTTC
TRBD1,TRBJ1-2,-,TRBV5-8,CASLRTGGFYGYTF,TGTGCCAGCCTTCGGACAGGGGGCTTTTATGGCTACACCTTC
-,TRBJ1-3,-,TRBV10-1,CASSESGAGNTIYF,TGCGCCAGCAGTGAGTCCGGGGCTGGAAACACCATATATTTT
-,TRBJ2-2,-,TRBV9,CASSVASQGTGELFF,TGTGCCAGCAGCGTAGCTTCCCAGGGGACCGGGGAGCTGTTTTTT
-,TRBJ1-1,-,TRBV14,CASSQGSARDTEAFF,TGTGCCAGCAGCCAAGGGTCGGCCAGGGACACTGAAGCTTTCTTT
-,TRBJ2-3,-,TRBV24-1,CATSQGQTSTDTQYF,TGTGCCACGTCCCAAGGACAAACTAGCACAGATACGCAGTATTTT
-,TRBJ2-6,-,TRBV10-1,CAPGPSGANVLTF,TGCGCCCCAGGGCCCTCTGGGGCCAACGTCCTGACTTTC
-,TRBJ2-2,-,TRBV5-1,CASFLRGTANTGELFF,TGCGCCAGCTTCTTAAGGGGCACGGCGAACACCGGGGAGCTGTTTTTT
-,TRBJ2-1,-,TRBV6-7,CASSYRTEQFF,TGTGCCAGCAGTTACCGTACAGAGCAGTTCTTC
TRBD2,TRBJ2-3,-,TRBV13,CASSLVGGALTDTQYF,TGTGCCAGCAGCTTAGTCGGGGGGGCCCTCACAGATACGCAGTATTTT
-,TRBJ2-2,-,TRBV19,CASTALKRANTGELFF,TGTGCCAGTACTGCCCTAAAGAGGGCGAACACCGGGGAGCTGTTTTTT
TRBD2,TRBJ2-4,-,TRBV5-1,CASSQGTSGTKNIQYF,TGCGCCAGCAGCCAAGGGACTAGCGGTACCAAAAACATTCAGTACTTC
-,TRBJ2-4,-,TRBV19,CASSIGPGAKNIQYF,TGTGCCAGTAGTATAGGCCCGGGTGCCAAAAACATTCAGTACTTC
-,TRBJ2-2,-,TRBV24-1,CATSRGTGELFF,TGTGCCACCAGTAGGGGGACCGGGGAGCTGTTTTTT
TRBD2,TRBJ2-2,-,TRBV7-9,CAKERGTGELFF,TGTGCCAAAGAGCGGGGGACCGGGGAGCTGTTTTTT
-,TRBJ1-1,-,TRBV6-5,CASSYSTQGSTEAFF,TGTGCCAGCAGTTACTCGACGCAGGGATCCACTGAAGCTTTCTTT
-,TRBJ2-7,-,TRBV3-1/TRBV3-2,CASSQSRGRQYF,TGTGCCAGCAGCCAATCCCGGGGTAGGCAGTACTTC
-,TRBJ1-2,once,TRBV5-6,CASSLGGSSYGYTF,TGTGCCAGCAGCTTGGGGGGCAGCTCCTATGGCTACACCTTC
TRBD1,TRBJ1-2,-,TRBV11-2,CASSLEGNRGGYTF,TGTGCCAGCAGCTTAGAGGGGAACAGGGGCGGCTACACCTTC
-,TRBJ1-4,-,TRBV19,CASSITGAGQHTNEKLFF,TGTGCCAGTAGTATCACAGGTGCCGGCCAGCATACTAATGAAAAACTGTTTTTT
TRBD1,TRBJ2-5,-,TRBV7-2,CASSPRQGQTQYF,TGTGCCAGCAGCCCTCGACAGGGCCAGACCCAGTACTTC
TRBD1,TRBJ1-6,-,TRBV19,CASSFGQGFSPLHF,TGTGCCAGTAGTTTCGGACAGGGTTTTTCACCCCTCCACTTT
-,TRBJ2-3,once,TRBV7-2,CASSLVGRGSTDTQYF,TGTGCCAGCAGCTTAGTGGGGCGGGGTAGCACAGATACGCAGTATTTT
-,TRBJ2-6,-,TRBV7-8,CASHRGASGANVLTF,TGTGCCAGCCACCGAGGGGCCTCTGGGGCCAACGTCCTGACTTTC